The clone carrying this TCR beta chain has only a few counts. This sample was taken from a study of T cells after yellow fever vaccination. Germline V lookup: CDR1 DFQATT, CDR2 SNEGSKA (reference sequence). Trimming pared 5 bases from V and 3 bases from J, leaving 11 bases between. The CDR3 length is 14 residues. Via MiXCR, TCRdb re-called the 5' RACE reads, giving one row per CDR3 protein. Seen here are 300,000 to 400,000 distinct CDR3 sequences, roughly 8.6% observed once, and the top ten hold approximately 16%. This sequence originates from a man younger than 35 who received the YFV17D yellow fever vaccine. Sequencing used PBMCs, obtained around 45 days after the first yellow fever vaccination. The rearrangement uses TRBV20-1 and TRBJ1-6, with D possibly being TRBD1 (6 bases). The CDR3 sequence: CSAPTGRYNSPLHF. In DNA form, the CDR3 reads TGCAGTGCTCCTACAGGGCGCTATAATTCACCCCTCCACTTT.